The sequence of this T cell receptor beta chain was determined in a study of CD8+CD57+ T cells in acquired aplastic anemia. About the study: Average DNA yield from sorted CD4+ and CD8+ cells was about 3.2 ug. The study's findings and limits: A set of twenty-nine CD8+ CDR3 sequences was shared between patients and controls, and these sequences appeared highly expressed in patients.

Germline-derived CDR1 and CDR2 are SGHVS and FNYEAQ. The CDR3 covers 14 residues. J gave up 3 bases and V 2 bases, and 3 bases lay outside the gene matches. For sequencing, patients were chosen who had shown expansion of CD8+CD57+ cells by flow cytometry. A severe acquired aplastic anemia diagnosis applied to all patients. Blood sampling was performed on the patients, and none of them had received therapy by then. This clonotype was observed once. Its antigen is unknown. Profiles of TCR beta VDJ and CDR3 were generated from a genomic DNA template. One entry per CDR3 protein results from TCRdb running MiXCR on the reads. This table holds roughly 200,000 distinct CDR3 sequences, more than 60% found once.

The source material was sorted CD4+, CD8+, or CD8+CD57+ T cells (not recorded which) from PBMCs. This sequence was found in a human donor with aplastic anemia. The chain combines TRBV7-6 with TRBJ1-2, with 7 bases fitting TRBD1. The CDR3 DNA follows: TGTGCCAGCAGCTTAACCGGGACAGACTATGGCTACACCTTC. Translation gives CASSLTGTDYGYTF.